This TCR beta chain was captured by sequencing in a study of human T cells and chemical hapten exposure. Study-level background: Patch testing was performed with 0.01% DPC on the upper back, with reading at 6 days. The study enrolled mostly female patients with alopecia areata, totalis or universalis.

Germline trimming cut 3 bases from V and 6 bases from J; bases unmatched to any gene: 4. This CDR3 is 14 amino acids long. CDR1 is PRHDT, CDR2 FYEKMQ, per germline (reference sequence). The study, taken as a whole, reports: Positive correlation was observed between PT1 expanded TCR counts and patch test score.

In TCRdb, the RACE reads were re-called with MiXCR into one record per CDR3 protein. The sample lists roughly 36,000 distinct CDR3 sequences, under 13% occurring once. In the case of this clonotype: Its target is not known.

Time point denoted: pre-sensitization, week 0. The sample's treatment: therapeutic diphenylcyclopropenone sensitization with weekly scalp DPC. It was unfractionated whole blood from which total RNA was extracted. Every donor had alopecia and was 18 to 70 years old; all were suitable for DPC. The sequence derives from a man aged 45-60 years with alopecia areata. Some clones in this sample may be carry-over from other donors' samples. Specimen: whole blood, collected in connection with sensitization to the hapten diphenylcyclopropenone (DPC). This chain connects TRBV13 to TRBJ2-1, with 8 bases lining up with TRBD2. The CDR3 spells CASSLRTSTNEQFF. In DNA form, the CDR3 reads TGTGCCAGCAGCTTGAGGACTAGCACCAATGAGCAGTTCTTC.